Below are 31 T cell receptor beta chains sequenced from a single sample in a study of OX40 agonist ivuxolimab in advanced cancers. The repertoire was sequenced with immunoSEQ multiplex PCR; TCRdb's copy has only in-frame clones and lacks some. The top ten clones hold about 16% of a sample with approximately 22,000 clones, just over 85% of them seen once. Specimen: CD4+ or CD8+ T cells sorted from blood, collected in a trial of the OX40 agonist ivuxolimab. Receptor source: an adult with an advanced solid tumor such as melanoma, head and neck, liver or kidney cancer.

The rearrangement uses TRBV4-3 and TRBJ1-4; perhaps TRBD1 as D (6 bases). Germline V gene lookup returns CDR1 LGHNA and CDR2 YSLEER. The germline V and J ends were trimmed by 3 bases and 6 bases, with 14 bases remaining between them. CDR3 length: 15 residues. For the CDR3, the DNA is TGCGCCAGCAGCCACGGTGGGGGGGGGCATGAAAAACTGTTTTTT. Translated, it gives CASSHGGGGHEKLFF.

The gene calls are TRBV7-9 and TRBJ1-2, with D possibly matching TRBD1 (5 bases). The germline V gene encodes CDR1 SEHNR and CDR2 FQNEAQ (reference sequence). The length of the CDR3 is 13 residues. Trimming removed 3 bases from V and 3 bases from J, with 8 bases in between. CDR3 coding DNA: TGTGCCAGCAGCTTGTCAGGGTACTATGGCTACACCTTC. Its protein is CASSLSGYYGYTF. The whole variable domain, filled in from reference TRBV7-9 and TRBJ1-2, reads DTGVSQNPRHKITKRGQNVTFRCDPISEHNRLYWYRQTLGQGPEFLTYFQNEAQLEKSRLLSDRFSAERPKGSFSTLEIQRTEQGDSAMYLCASSLSGYYGYTFGSGTRLTVV.

V usage is TRBV5-5 and J usage is TRBJ2-4, with D uncertain. This CDR3 has 15 residues. V was cut by 0 bases and J by 3 bases, with 10 bases left in between. Looked up from germline, CDR1 is SGHKS and CDR2 is YYEKEE (reference sequence). CDR3 protein: CASSLDVWDKNIQYF. The CDR3 DNA follows: TGTGCCAGCAGCTTGGATGTCTGGGACAAAAACATTCAGTACTTC.

The V call is TRBV6-6, the J call TRBJ2-2; no firm D call. V shed 2 bases and J shed 2 bases, with 3 bases lying between them. Germline V CDR1 and CDR2: MNHNY, SVGAGI (reference sequence). The CDR3 loop spans 13 amino acids. The CDR3 sequence is CASSYLNTGELFF. The CDR3 DNA reads as TGTGCCAGCAGTTACCTCAACACCGGGGAGCTGTTTTTT.

This chain connects TRBV19 to TRBJ2-6; possible D gene TRBD2, 5 bases. Trimming removed 7 bases at V and 0 bases at J, with 7 bases between. Germline CDR1 LNHDA, CDR2 SQIVND (reference sequence). The CDR3 runs 14 residues. The CDR3 protein is CASIGDSGANVLTF. The CDR3 bases are TGTGCCAGTATCGGGGACTCTGGGGCCAACGTCCTGACTTTC.

This rearrangement joins TRBV7-8 to TRBJ2-7, with 7 bases lining up with TRBD2. The CDR3 consists of 14 residues. Trimming at V came to 1 base and at J to 1 base, leaving 1 base not matched to a gene. The germline CDR1 and CDR2 sequences are SGHVS and FQNEAQ. The DNA for the CDR3 is TGTGCCAGCAGCTTAGTGGGAGGGTCCTACGAGCAGTACTTC. It yields the protein CASSLVGGSYEQYF.

This chain joins TRBV11-2 and TRBJ2-7; 7 bases are shared with TRBD2. V lost 1 base to trimming and J lost 2 bases; unmatched junction nucleotides: 5. The CDR3 extends over 15 amino acids. Germline CDR1 and CDR2: SGHAT and FQNNGV. CDR3 amino acids: CASSLGSSGTYEQYF. DNA for the CDR3: TGTGCCAGCAGCTTAGGGTCTAGCGGTACCTACGAGCAGTACTTC.

V and J are TRBV4-1 and TRBJ2-5, with D possibly matching TRBD1 (5 bases). V gave up 4 bases and J gave up 9 bases, with 24 bases separating them. Looked up from germline, CDR1 is MGHRA and CDR2 is YSYEKL. The CDR3 extends over 16 amino acids. The CDR3: CASSPDLGLGRGPQYF. The CDR3 DNA sequence: TGCGCCAGCAGCCCTGACCTGGGGCTAGGCCGAGGACCCCAGTACTTC.

V is TRBV19 and J is TRBJ1-2, with TRBD1 as a possible D gene (5 bases). Trimming took 7 bases from V and 3 from J, leaving 24 bases between them. Per germline, CDR1 LNHDA and CDR2 SQIVND (reference sequence). The CDR3 length is 17 residues. The CDR3, as DNA: TGTGCCAGTACCCCATCGGGAGGGACGGCCGGGGACTATGGCTACACCTTC. It yields the protein CASTPSGGTAGDYGYTF.

The rearrangement links TRBV11-2 to TRBJ1-5, with a possible D match to TRBD1 (6 bases). V lost 4 bases and J 8 bases, leaving 12 bases between the germline ends. There are 13 residues in the CDR3. Germline CDR1 reads SGHAT; CDR2 reads FQNNGV. The CDR3 nucleotides are TGTGCCAGCAGCTCAGGGGCGCGAGAGCCCCAGCATTTT. It is translated as CASSSGAREPQHF.

This rearrangement joins TRBV19 to TRBJ1-5; TRBD1 might be the D (5 bases). The V gene's germline CDR1 is LNHDA and CDR2 SQIVND (reference sequence). V was cut by 7 bases and J by 0 bases, with 10 bases left in between. The CDR3 is made up of 14 amino acids. The CDR3 DNA follows: TGTGCCAGTAACGGGGGGAATAGCAATCAGCCCCAGCATTTT. Its protein is CASNGGNSNQPQHF.

The chain carries TRBV18 and TRBJ2-3, with 7 bases aligning to TRBD1. Germline V gene sequence: CDR1 KGHSH, CDR2 LQKENI. Germline trimming cut 0 bases from V and 4 bases from J; bases unmatched to any gene: 10. This CDR3 spans 17 amino acids. This CDR3 is CASSPPNRARGPDTQYF. The CDR3 DNA sequence: TGTGCCAGCTCACCACCAAACCGGGCAAGGGGGCCAGATACGCAGTATTTT.

This clone was seen only once. J is TRBJ1-3 and V is TRBV6-5; no definite D call. Trimming took off 0 bases at V and 4 bases at J, with 10 bases between the two ends. There are 15 residues in the CDR3. Germline CDR1 is MNHEY and CDR2 is SVGAGI. The CDR3 DNA sequence: TGTGCCAGCAGTTACTCGGAGGGATCCGGAAACACCATATATTTT. This sequence encodes CASSYSEGSGNTIYF.

The chain employs TRBV23-1 and TRBJ2-7; TRBD2 might be the D (5 bases). TRBV23-1 has ORF status, its function being uncertain. The CDR3 covers 19 residues. The ends were cut back, 0 bases at V and 2 bases at J, with 23 bases in the middle. CDR3 amino acids: CASSQSRAGKPPYTYEQYF. The DNA of the CDR3 is TGCGCCAGCAGTCAATCGAGGGCAGGCAAGCCCCCCTATACCTACGAGCAGTACTTC.

This chain connects TRBV9 to TRBJ2-1, with TRBD1 matching 7 bases. V dropped 0 bases and J dropped 2; count of bases not matched to a gene: 5. From germline, CDR1 is SGDLS and CDR2 YYNGEE. The CDR3 runs 16 residues. The CDR3 loop reads CASSVVGQVAYNEQFF. Written as DNA, the CDR3 is TGTGCCAGCAGCGTAGTTGGACAGGTTGCCTACAATGAGCAGTTCTTC.

The rearrangement links TRBV25-1 to TRBJ2-7, with a weak D call TRBD1 (6 bases). The CDR3 spans 14 residues. Germline V lookup: CDR1 MGHDK, CDR2 SYGVNS. The V gene lost 6 bases and the J gene lost 3 bases, with 15 bases spanning the gap. Written as DNA, the CDR3 is TGTGCCAGCAGCTTAGCAGGGGTCAACTACGAGCAGTACTTC. Protein sequence: CASSLAGVNYEQYF.

To note about this clone: The junction differs from germline at one of its ends, possibly a read error. The same CDR3 also results from other DNA sequences found in this sample. The chain carries TRBV10-2 and TRBJ2-2; 12 bases align to TRBD2. Germline V gives CDR1 WSHSY, CDR2 SAAADI. The CDR3 has 16 amino acids. The CDR3 is CASSGLAGVVTGELFF. The CDR3, as DNA: TGCGCCAGCAGTGGACTAGCGGGAGTGGTCACCGGAGAGCTGTTTTTT.

The chain links TRBV30 to TRBJ1-3; D uncertain. The CDR3 length is 14 residues. V dropped 1 base and J dropped 0 bases, with 7 bases sitting between them. The germline V gene has CDR1 GTSNPN and CDR2 SVGIG (reference sequence). The CDR3 region has the DNA TGTGCCTGGAGTGGTCAGGTCTCTGGAAACACCATATATTTT. This encodes CAWSGQVSGNTIYF. The complete variable domain, with remaining parts taken from reference TRBV30 and TRBJ1-3, reads SQTIHQWPATLVQPVGSPLSLECTVEGTSNPNLYWYRQAAGRGLQLLFYSVGIGQISSEVPQNLSASRPQDRQFILSSKKLLLSDSGFYLCAWSGQVSGNTIYFGEGSWLTVV.

This chain joins TRBV11-2 and TRBJ2-3, with D possibly TRBD1 on 5 matching bases. The germline CDR1 and CDR2 sequences are SGHAT and FQNNGV. The CDR3 totals 15 residues. The ends were cut back, 6 bases at V and 2 bases at J, with 15 bases in the middle. CDR3 in amino acids: CASSRRGAPTDTQYF. The CDR3 DNA reads as TGTGCCAGCAGTCGCCGTGGGGCTCCCACAGATACGCAGTATTTT.

This rearrangement joins TRBV2 to TRBJ2-6, with D hard to call. This CDR3 is 15 amino acids long. The V end was cut by 3 bases, the J end by 0 bases, with 6 bases between. Germline CDR1 reads SNHLY; CDR2 reads FYNNEI. The CDR3 nucleotides are TGTGCCAGCAGTGAGGTGGCCTCTGGGGCCAACGTCCTGACTTTC. Translating gives CASSEVASGANVLTF.

The chain is built from TRBV11-2 and TRBJ1-5; the D gene is possibly TRBD1 (6 bases). Deletions cut 6 bases from V and 6 bases from J, with 12 bases between. CDR3 length: 13 residues. Germline V gene sequence: CDR1 SGHAT, CDR2 FQNNGV. As DNA, the CDR3 is TGTGCCAGCAGTACAGGGATGTCTCAGCCCCAGCATTTT. Its translation: CASSTGMSQPQHF.

The chain couples TRBV2 to TRBJ2-2; 8 bases align to TRBD1. CDR3 length equals 14 residues. The germline gives CDR1 SNHLY, CDR2 FYNNEI. V lost 4 bases, J lost 7 bases, and 5 bases stayed unmatched. CDR3 bases: TGTGCCAGCAGTGGGACAGGGTTGAACGGGGAGCTGTTTTTT. Its protein is CASSGTGLNGELFF.

V is TRBV5-4 and J is TRBJ2-7; 7 bases are shared with TRBD2. The CDR3 consists of 13 residues. CDR1 SGHNT and CDR2 YYREEE come from the germline V gene (reference sequence). Trimming at V came to 6 bases and at J to 5 bases, leaving 8 bases not matched to a gene. The CDR3: CASTSRRGDEQYF. In DNA form, the CDR3 reads TGTGCCAGCACGTCACGTCGGGGGGACGAGCAGTACTTC.

This rearrangement joins TRBV4-1 to TRBJ2-7, with 10 bases that match TRBD1. This CDR3 is built from 15 residues. V was clipped by 4 bases and J by 2 bases; unmatched bases: 5. Germline V gene data show CDR1 as MGHRA and CDR2 as YSYEKL. The CDR3 sequence is CASSLAGTGAYEQYF. The CDR3 bases are TGCGCCAGCAGCCTCGCCGGGACAGGGGCCTACGAGCAGTACTTC.

The chain combines TRBV23-1 with TRBJ2-5, with D uncertain. Judging by the DNA end, TRBJ2-7 fits better; the J call may be wrong. TRBV23-1 carries the ORF label, with uncertain function. This CDR3 is built from 10 residues. The CDR3 here is CASLDYEQYF. In nucleotides, the CDR3 is TGCGCCAGCTTAGACTACGAGCAGTACTTC.

V gene TRBV19 combines with J gene TRBJ2-7, with D possibly TRBD2 on 6 matching bases. Germline CDR1 LNHDA, CDR2 SQIVND (reference sequence). Trimming removed 6 bases from V and 2 bases from J, with 14 bases in between. The CDR3 covers 14 residues. CDR3 residues: CASSPSVQTYEQYF. The CDR3 nucleotides are TGTGCCAGTAGCCCTAGCGTACAGACCTACGAGCAGTACTTC.

This chain joins TRBV11-3 and TRBJ2-5; 8 bases map to TRBD1. V was pared by 4 bases and J by 1 base, with 8 bases of the junction left unmatched. The germline V gene encodes CDR1 SGHNT and CDR2 YENEEA. The CDR3 totals 16 residues. The CDR3 nucleotides read TGTGCCAGCAGCTCGGGACAGGCCAACGTCCAAGAGACCCAGTACTTC. It is translated as CASSSGQANVQETQYF.

The chain is built from TRBV29-1 and TRBJ1-2, with TRBD1 matching 8 bases. Germline V CDR1 and CDR2: SQVTM, ANQGSEA. The CDR3 contains 13 residues. V was pared by 3 bases and J by 4 bases, with 4 bases of the junction left unmatched. The CDR3 loop is CSVDLTGAYGYTF. The DNA of the CDR3 is TGCAGCGTTGACCTGACAGGGGCCTATGGCTACACCTTC.

This sequence joins TRBV7-9 and TRBJ1-4; D may be TRBD1 (5 bases). CDR1 and CDR2 from the germline V gene are SEHNR and FQNEAQ (reference sequence). The CDR3 consists of 15 residues. The V and J ends lost 5 bases and 7 bases respectively, with 17 bases between them. In nucleotides, the CDR3 is TGTGCCAGCAGCATATCCCAGGGTTCTTTTGAAAAACTGTTTTTT. Translated: CASSISQGSFEKLFF.

This chain links TRBV6-6 with TRBJ2-7; 7 bases are shared with TRBD1. V lost 2 bases to trimming and J lost 4 bases; unmatched junction nucleotides: 8. This CDR3 region has 15 residues. Germline V lookup: CDR1 MNHNY, CDR2 SVGAGI (reference sequence). The CDR3 DNA reads TGTGCCAGCAGTTACACAGGGGCTAGGTTTTACGAGCAGTACTTC. Its translation is CASSYTGARFYEQYF.

This rearrangement joins TRBV6-5 to TRBJ2-7; maybe TRBD2 (5 bases). CDR3 length equals 13 residues. Germline V gene sequence: CDR1 MNHEY, CDR2 SVGAGI. Trimming stripped 6 bases from V and 6 bases from J, with 15 bases between. The CDR3 is CASSINPEGEQYF. CDR3 DNA sequence: TGTGCCAGCAGCATTAATCCAGAGGGCGAGCAGTACTTC.